Given below is one T cell receptor beta chain in context. Its antigen is not identified. The data originate from a study of shared clonotypes between healthy human individuals. Genomic DNA of every subset was divided equally among multiple immunoSEQ plates. Methods used by the authors: ImmunoSEQ output held junction-only sequences without quality scores, so filtering differed. TCRdb's copy holds only in-frame clones and misses some; the assay was immunoSEQ multiplex PCR. V and J calls plus clone size are reproduced from that table; the DNA served to infer D and trimming. The table shows some 900,000 clones, with over 75% occurring only once. Study-wide points: Sequencing depth was predicted to influence how clonotypes are shared among donors.

V trimming: 5 bases; J trimming: 2 bases; junction bases outside the gene matches: 5. Germline V CDR1 and CDR2: SGHRS, YFSETQ. This CDR3 spans 15 amino acids. The origin of this receptor is a young man in good health. The sample consisted of memory CD4+ T cells sorted from blood. Documented subset: CD45RA-negative fraction. The V gene is TRBV5-1, the J gene TRBJ2-1; 9 positions agree with TRBD2. The DNA for the CDR3 is TGCGCCAGCAGGGAGAGCGGGGGGACCTACAATGAGCAGTTCTTC. Its translation: CASRESGGTYNEQFF.